Sequencing of this TCR beta chain was carried out in a study of T cell changes during pregnancy in multiple sclerosis. Using immunoSEQ multiplex PCR, the repertoire was profiled, and TCRdb retains in-frame clones only, with some absent. This sample has almost 35,000 clones, with around nine tenths found just once. This CDR3 region has 15 residues. Trimming removed 4 bases from V and 7 bases from J, with 17 bases in between. Germline loops: CDR1 SGDLS, CDR2 YYNGEE. The sequence derives from a female donor with multiple sclerosis, enrolled in a pregnancy study. V gene TRBV9 combines with J gene TRBJ1-4; TRBD1 is a possible D gene (6 bases). This sample comprised CD8+ T cells from peripheral blood mononuclear cells, obtained in the first trimester of pregnancy. Here the CDR3 DNA reads TGTGCCAGCAGCACCTTCGGGGGGGCTGGTGAAAAACTGTTTTTT. Translating it yields CASSTFGGAGEKLFF.